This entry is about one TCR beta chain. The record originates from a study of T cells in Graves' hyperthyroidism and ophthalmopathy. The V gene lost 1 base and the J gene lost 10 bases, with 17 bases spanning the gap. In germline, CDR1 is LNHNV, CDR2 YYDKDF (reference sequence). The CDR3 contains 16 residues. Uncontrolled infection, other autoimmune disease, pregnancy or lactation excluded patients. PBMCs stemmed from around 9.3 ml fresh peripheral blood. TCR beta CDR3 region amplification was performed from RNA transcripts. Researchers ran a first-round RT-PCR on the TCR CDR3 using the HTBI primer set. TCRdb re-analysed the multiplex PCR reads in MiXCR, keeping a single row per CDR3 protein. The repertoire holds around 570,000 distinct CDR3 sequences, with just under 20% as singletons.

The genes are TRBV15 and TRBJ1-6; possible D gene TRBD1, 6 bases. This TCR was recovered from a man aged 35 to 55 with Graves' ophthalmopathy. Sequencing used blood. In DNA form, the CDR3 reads TGTGCCACCAGCAGAGCCCCGGACAGCAGCAGGTCACCCCTCCACTTT. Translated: CATSRAPDSSRSPLHF.